This TCR beta chain was sequenced for a study of blood T cell repertoires in COVID-19. In the study overall: Italy, Spain and the United States were the sources of the convalescent and acute COVID-19 samples. In each case, the material was cDNA or gDNA derived from T cells, B-cell-depleted T cells, or PBMCs.

This CDR3 region has 18 residues. Trimming stripped 1 base from V and 1 base from J, with 17 bases between. The germline CDR1 and CDR2 sequences are LNHNV and YYDKDF (reference sequence). The table came from immunoSEQ multiplex PCR; TCRdb's copy has only in-frame clones and leaves some out. Of some 320,000 clones in the sample, 75% to 90% were seen once. The cohort comprised adults aged 18 to 89 years residing in approximately 25 US areas. The sequenced sample consisted of PBMCs or T cells enriched from blood (not recorded which). The sequence was collected from a man aged 55 to 69 who had recovered from COVID-19. This rearrangement joins TRBV15 to TRBJ1-5; D gene unclear. This CDR3 is CATSRALRVPGSNQPQHF. CDR3 nucleotides: TGTGCCACCAGCAGAGCTTTAAGGGTCCCGGGGAGCAATCAGCCCCAGCATTTT.